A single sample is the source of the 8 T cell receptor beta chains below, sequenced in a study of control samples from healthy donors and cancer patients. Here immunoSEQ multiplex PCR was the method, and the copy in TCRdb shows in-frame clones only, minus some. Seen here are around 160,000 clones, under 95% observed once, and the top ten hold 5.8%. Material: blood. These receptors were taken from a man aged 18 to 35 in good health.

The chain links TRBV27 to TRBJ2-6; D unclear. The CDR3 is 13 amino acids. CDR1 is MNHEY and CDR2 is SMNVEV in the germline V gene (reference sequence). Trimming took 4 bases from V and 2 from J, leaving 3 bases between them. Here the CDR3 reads CASSYPGANVLTF. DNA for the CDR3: TGTGCCAGCAGTTACCCTGGGGCCAACGTCCTGACTTTC.

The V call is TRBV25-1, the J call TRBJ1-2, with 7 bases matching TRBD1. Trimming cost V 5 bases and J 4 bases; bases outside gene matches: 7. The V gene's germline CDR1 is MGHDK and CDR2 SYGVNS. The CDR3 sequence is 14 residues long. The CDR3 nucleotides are TGTGCCAGCAGTACGAGGGGGCTCGGCTATGGCTACACCTTC. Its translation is CASSTRGLGYGYTF.

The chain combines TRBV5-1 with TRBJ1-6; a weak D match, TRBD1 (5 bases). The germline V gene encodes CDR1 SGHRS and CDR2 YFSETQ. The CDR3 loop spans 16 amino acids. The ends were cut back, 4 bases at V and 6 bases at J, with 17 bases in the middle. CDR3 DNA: TGCGCCAGCAGCACCCAACCGGGCAGGGTTAATTCACCCCTCCACTTT. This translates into CASSTQPGRVNSPLHF.

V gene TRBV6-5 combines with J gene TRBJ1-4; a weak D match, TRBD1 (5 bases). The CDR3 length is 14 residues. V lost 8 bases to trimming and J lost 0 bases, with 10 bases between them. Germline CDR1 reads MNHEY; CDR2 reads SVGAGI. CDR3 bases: TGTGCCAGCGGGGCGGTTGCAACTAATGAAAAACTGTTTTTT. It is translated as CASGAVATNEKLFF.

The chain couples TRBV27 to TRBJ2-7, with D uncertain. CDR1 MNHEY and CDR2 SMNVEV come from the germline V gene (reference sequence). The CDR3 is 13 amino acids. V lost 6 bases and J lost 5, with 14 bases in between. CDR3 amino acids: CASSPSQFHEQYF. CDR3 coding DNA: TGTGCCAGCAGCCCGAGCCAGTTCCACGAGCAGTACTTC.

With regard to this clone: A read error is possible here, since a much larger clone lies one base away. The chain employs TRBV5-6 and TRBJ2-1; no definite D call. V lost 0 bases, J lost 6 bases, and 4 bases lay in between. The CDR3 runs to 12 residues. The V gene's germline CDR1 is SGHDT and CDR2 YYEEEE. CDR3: CASSLDFNEQFF. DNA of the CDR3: TGTGCCAGCAGCTTGGACTTCAATGAGCAGTTCTTC.

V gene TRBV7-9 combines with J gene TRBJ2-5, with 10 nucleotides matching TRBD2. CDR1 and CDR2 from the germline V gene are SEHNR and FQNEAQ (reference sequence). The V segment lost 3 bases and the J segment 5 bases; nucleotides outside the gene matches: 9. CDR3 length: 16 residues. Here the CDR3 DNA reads TGTGCCAGCAGCTTTGGATCCCTAGCGGGGGTTGAGACCCAGTACTTC. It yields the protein CASSFGSLAGVETQYF.

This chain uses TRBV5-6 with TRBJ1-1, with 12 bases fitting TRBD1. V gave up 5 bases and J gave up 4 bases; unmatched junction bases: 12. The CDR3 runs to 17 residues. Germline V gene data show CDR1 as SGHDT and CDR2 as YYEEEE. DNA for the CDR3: TGTGCCAGCAGTACCCTGTGGGACAGGGGGCAAGGCACTGAAGCTTTCTTT. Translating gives CASSTLWDRGQGTEAFF.